Described below is a single TCR beta chain sequence and its context. These data belong to a study of blood T cell repertoires in COVID-19. The overall study: Material from acute and convalescent COVID-19 was sourced from the United States, Italy and Spain. PBMCs, B-cell-depleted T cells, or T cells were the source of the cDNA or gDNA that made up the material.

As handled by the study authors: Amplified reference gene primers provided the basis for estimating nucleated cell counts. Sequencing was performed with immunoSEQ multiplex PCR; in TCRdb, only in-frame clones are kept and a portion is missing. That table gives V, J and clone size, and the DNA gave D and trimming. The table lists about 150,000 clones, about four fifths of them singletons. Trimming cost V 3 bases and J 0 bases, with 11 bases left between them. The CDR3 sequence is 16 residues long. Germline V gene lookup returns CDR1 MDHEN and CDR2 SYDVKM. What was sequenced was peripheral blood. V is TRBV28 and J is TRBJ2-2; tentatively, D is TRBD2 (5 bases). This receptor was identified in a man aged 55-75 years with acute or convalescent COVID-19. CDR3 DNA: TGTGCCAGCAGTTTGTTCCAGCGGCCGAACACCGGGGAGCTGTTTTTT. This encodes CASSLFQRPNTGELFF.